A selection of T cell receptor beta chains follows, all from one sample in a study of T cell responses to AZD1222 COVID-19 vaccine. Method: immunoSEQ multiplex PCR; TCRdb's copy keeps in-frame clones and lacks some. The sample has about 150,000 clones, less than 90% seen once; the top ten hold 5.5% to 8.5%. The sample was peripheral blood, taken after recovery from COVID-19. These receptors all stem from an adult who had recovered from COVID-19. Each CDR3 is given with its conserved first and last residue. Fields, in order: clone size, V gene, J gene, D gene, CDR3 DNA, CDR3 protein. The D gene is left open where the match is weak. For some rows the clone size is stated as once, few or many, or as a class when expanded; others skip it.

abundance: -
v_gene: TRBV6-5
j_gene: TRBJ2-2
d_gene: -
CDR3nt: TGTGCCAGCAGGATCGGGGCAGGACTCACCGGGGAGCTGTTTTTT
CDR3aa: CASRIGAGLTGELFF

abundance: few
v_gene: TRBV7-9
j_gene: TRBJ2-7
d_gene: -
CDR3nt: TGTGCCAGCAGCCCTGGACAGAACTCCAGGCAGTACTTC
CDR3aa: CASSPGQNSRQYF

abundance: -
v_gene: TRBV24-1
j_gene: TRBJ2-1
d_gene: -
CDR3nt: TGTGCCACCAGTGATTATACAGGGTCATCCTACAATGAGCAGTTCTTC
CDR3aa: CATSDYTGSSYNEQFF

abundance: -
v_gene: TRBV9
j_gene: TRBJ1-3
d_gene: TRBD1
CDR3nt: TGTGCCAGCAGCCCTCAGGGGGGGTCAGGAAACACCATATATTTT
CDR3aa: CASSPQGGSGNTIYF

abundance: -
v_gene: TRBV5-1
j_gene: TRBJ2-7
d_gene: TRBD2
CDR3nt: TGCGCCAGCAGCTTGGGAAGCGGGAGTAGCGACGAGCAGTACTTC
CDR3aa: CASSLGSGSSDEQYF

abundance: -
v_gene: TRBV19
j_gene: TRBJ1-1
d_gene: -
CDR3nt: TGTGCCAGTAGCCTGGACAGTTCGAACACTGAAGCTTTCTTT
CDR3aa: CASSLDSSNTEAFF

abundance: -
v_gene: TRBV25-1
j_gene: TRBJ1-2
d_gene: -
CDR3nt: TGTGCCAGTAGGCAACAGGGAGTGGACTATGGCTACACCTTC
CDR3aa: CASRQQGVDYGYTF

abundance: -
v_gene: TRBV11-1
j_gene: TRBJ2-5
d_gene: -
CDR3nt: TGTGCCAGCAGCGACTCTAGATCCGAGACCCAGTACTTC
CDR3aa: CASSDSRSETQYF

abundance: -
v_gene: TRBV24-1
j_gene: TRBJ2-1
d_gene: -
CDR3nt: TGTGCCACCAGTGATTCGCTGCTTGATATGGGACGGTTAAAAGTCCCCTACAATGAGCAGTTCTTC
CDR3aa: CATSDSLLDMGRLKVPYNEQFF

abundance: once
v_gene: TRBV5-4
j_gene: TRBJ2-3
d_gene: TRBD2
CDR3nt: TGTGCCAGCAGCTTCGGGACTAGCGGAGACACAGATACGCAGTATTTT
CDR3aa: CASSFGTSGDTDTQYF

abundance: -
v_gene: TRBV10-3
j_gene: TRBJ2-2
d_gene: -
CDR3nt: TGTGCCATCAGTGAGTCGGAAGAGACAGCGGGCACCGGGGAGCTGTTTTTT
CDR3aa: CAISESEETAGTGELFF

abundance: -
v_gene: TRBV5-6
j_gene: TRBJ1-2
d_gene: TRBD1
CDR3nt: TGTGCCAGCAGCTCGAGCCAGGGGGCCCTACCTAACTATGGCTACACCTTC
CDR3aa: CASSSSQGALPNYGYTF

abundance: -
v_gene: TRBV7-9
j_gene: TRBJ1-1
d_gene: -
CDR3nt: TGTGCCAGCAGCCTTGGAGAGGGTTACGACACTGAAGCTTTCTTT
CDR3aa: CASSLGEGYDTEAFF

abundance: -
v_gene: TRBV5-4
j_gene: TRBJ2-7
d_gene: -
CDR3nt: TGTGCCAGCAGCCCTGGTGGGAGCAAGCAGTACTTC
CDR3aa: CASSPGGSKQYF

abundance: -
v_gene: TRBV15
j_gene: TRBJ1-5
d_gene: -
CDR3nt: TGTGCCACCAGCAGAGAGGGAACAGGGATGGAACAGCCCCAGCATTTT
CDR3aa: CATSREGTGMEQPQHF

abundance: few
v_gene: TRBV6-5
j_gene: TRBJ2-3
d_gene: TRBD1
CDR3nt: TGTGCCAGCAGCCCGGGACAGGGACACACAGATACGCAGTATTTT
CDR3aa: CASSPGQGHTDTQYF

abundance: -
v_gene: TRBV5-4
j_gene: TRBJ2-7
d_gene: -
CDR3nt: TGTGCCAGCAGCTCTTCTGGCAGACAGTACGAGCAGTACTTC
CDR3aa: CASSSSGRQYEQYF

abundance: -
v_gene: TRBV28
j_gene: TRBJ1-4
d_gene: -
CDR3nt: TGTGCCAGCCAAAATGAAAAACTGTTTTTT
CDR3aa: CASQNEKLFF

abundance: -
v_gene: TRBV18
j_gene: TRBJ2-5
d_gene: -
CDR3nt: TGTGCCAGCTCACCAAGGGGAGAGACCCAGTACTTC
CDR3aa: CASSPRGETQYF

abundance: -
v_gene: TRBV7-8
j_gene: TRBJ1-6
d_gene: TRBD1
CDR3nt: TGTGCCAGCAGCTTAGGGGACAGAAATTCACCCCTCCACTTT
CDR3aa: CASSLGDRNSPLHF

abundance: -
v_gene: TRBV5-4
j_gene: TRBJ2-1
d_gene: TRBD2
CDR3nt: TGTGCCAGCAGCTTACCCAGCGGGGCCAGGAGCTCCTACAATGAGCAGTTCTTC
CDR3aa: CASSLPSGARSSYNEQFF

abundance: -
v_gene: TRBV13
j_gene: TRBJ2-7
d_gene: -
CDR3nt: TGTGCCAGCAGCTTAGACAGGAAAGAGCAGTACTTC
CDR3aa: CASSLDRKEQYF

abundance: -
v_gene: TRBV20-1
j_gene: TRBJ2-1
d_gene: -
CDR3nt: TGCAGTGCTAGATGGGAGAATGAGCAGTTCTTC
CDR3aa: CSARWENEQFF

abundance: few
v_gene: TRBV3-1/TRBV3-2
j_gene: TRBJ1-1
d_gene: -
CDR3nt: TGTGCCAGCAGCCAAGTAAAAGGGACGGCGAACACTGAAGCTTTCTTT
CDR3aa: CASSQVKGTANTEAFF

abundance: -
v_gene: TRBV6-5
j_gene: TRBJ1-5
d_gene: TRBD1
CDR3nt: TGTGCCAGCCACCTCAACAGGGGGAATCAGCCCCAGCATTTT
CDR3aa: CASHLNRGNQPQHF

abundance: -
v_gene: TRBV15
j_gene: TRBJ2-5
d_gene: -
CDR3nt: TGTGCCACCAGTAGAGACCAAGAGACCCAGTACTTC
CDR3aa: CATSRDQETQYF

abundance: -
v_gene: TRBV2
j_gene: TRBJ1-1
d_gene: -
CDR3nt: TGTGCCAGCAGGGAGACCCGTGAAGCTTTCTTT
CDR3aa: CASRETREAFF

abundance: -
v_gene: TRBV19
j_gene: TRBJ1-1
d_gene: -
CDR3nt: TGTGCCACAAGACCGGAGAAGAACACTGAAGCTTTCTTT
CDR3aa: CATRPEKNTEAFF

abundance: -
v_gene: TRBV5-1
j_gene: TRBJ2-7
d_gene: -
CDR3nt: TGCGCCAGCAGCCCCGCTCCCTGGGAGACCTACGAGCAGTACTTC
CDR3aa: CASSPAPWETYEQYF

abundance: -
v_gene: TRBV10-3
j_gene: TRBJ1-5
d_gene: TRBD1
CDR3nt: TGTGCCATCAGTGGGGACAGGGCAAATCAGCCCCAGCATTTT
CDR3aa: CAISGDRANQPQHF

abundance: -
v_gene: TRBV28
j_gene: TRBJ1-5
d_gene: -
CDR3nt: TGTGCCAGCATCACCCCGTCGGGATGGAATCAGCCCCAGCATTTT
CDR3aa: CASITPSGWNQPQHF

abundance: -
v_gene: TRBV5-4
j_gene: TRBJ2-1
d_gene: -
CDR3nt: TGTGCCAGCAGCTTGGGTCAAGGACGCTACAATGAGCAGTTCTTC
CDR3aa: CASSLGQGRYNEQFF

abundance: -
v_gene: TRBV7-2
j_gene: TRBJ2-2
d_gene: TRBD2
CDR3nt: TGTGCCAGCAGCTTAGGTTCCCTGCGGGGGAAGGAGCTGTTTTTT
CDR3aa: CASSLGSLRGKELFF

abundance: -
v_gene: TRBV29-1
j_gene: TRBJ2-1
d_gene: TRBD2
CDR3nt: TGCAGCGTTGACAAGGGGATAGCGGGAGGGTATGAGCAGTTCTTC
CDR3aa: CSVDKGIAGGYEQFF

abundance: -
v_gene: TRBV9
j_gene: TRBJ1-1
d_gene: -
CDR3nt: TGTGCCAGCAGCGTCGGGTCCCTCGGGAACACTGAAGCTTTCTTT
CDR3aa: CASSVGSLGNTEAFF

abundance: -
v_gene: TRBV3-1/TRBV3-2
j_gene: TRBJ2-1
d_gene: -
CDR3nt: TGTGCCAGCAGCTCCCGGGGCGGGGTCGTCGTCAATGAGCAGTTCTTC
CDR3aa: CASSSRGGVVVNEQFF